A selection of T cell receptor beta chains follows, all from one sample in a study of T-cell memory formation after mild COVID-19. TCRdb redid the calling of the 5' RACE reads with MiXCR, one entry per CDR3 protein. The table includes around 250,000 distinct CDR3 sequences, roughly 10% detected once. The sample consisted of PBMCs or a T cell subset sorted from them (not recorded which). Source of these receptors: a man younger than 35 who had mild COVID-19 (a few samples of this study predate the infection). Cell type and time point are not known. The CDR3 runs from the conserved cysteine through the conserved F or W. D genes are given only for firm matches. Some rows mark clone size as missing; the rest say once, few, many or name a class of expanded clone.

>-|few|TRBJ1-1|TRBV5-1
TGCGCCAGCAGAGCGGACAGCACTAACACTGAAGCTTTCTTT
CASRADSTNTEAFF
>-|many|TRBJ2-5|TRBV7-2
TGTGCCAGCAGCCCCCGCCCGAGAGGGAAAGAGACCCAGTACTTC
CASSPRPRGKETQYF
>TRBD2|few|TRBJ2-5|TRBV7-2
TGTGCCAGCAGCTTAGCTCGGGGGGGTGGAGAGACCCAGTACTTC
CASSLARGGGETQYF
>TRBD1|few|TRBJ1-2|TRBV5-4
TGTGCCAGCAGCTTGGAATCCAGGGGGCGAAATGGCTACACCTTC
CASSLESRGRNGYTF
>TRBD1|-|TRBJ1-5|TRBV29-1
TGCAGCGTTAGGACAGGGAGTAACAATCAGCCCCAGCATTTT
CSVRTGSNNQPQHF
>-|few|TRBJ2-2|TRBV7-2
TGTGCCAGCAGCTCCTCGTCGTTTGGGACCGGGGAGCTGTTTTTT
CASSSSSFGTGELFF
>-|many|TRBJ2-5|TRBV7-2
TGTGCCAGCAGCTTAGACCGGTTCCAAGAGACCCAGTACTTC
CASSLDRFQETQYF
>TRBD1|few|TRBJ1-2|TRBV5-6
TGTGCCAGCAGCTTACAGGGGCCGGAGACCTTC
CASSLQGPETF
>TRBD2|few|TRBJ2-2|TRBV7-6
TGTGCCGGTAGCGGGGGGAGATCCGGGGAGCTGTTTTTT
CAGSGGRSGELFF
>TRBD1|-|TRBJ1-1|TRBV4-3
TGCGCCAGCAGCCCCCTTGGGGGACAGAGGGACTGGACTGAAGCTTTCTTT
CASSPLGGQRDWTEAFF
>-|many|TRBJ2-3|TRBV9
TGTGCCAGCAGCCTACGACAGAGCACAGATACGCAGTATTTT
CASSLRQSTDTQYF
>-|few|TRBJ1-3|TRBV12-3/TRBV12-4
TGTGCCAGCAGGTGGCTCTCTGGAAACACCATATATTTT
CASRWLSGNTIYF
>TRBD1|many|TRBJ1-1|TRBV12-3/TRBV12-4
TGTGCCAGCAGTTCCCCTTGGACAGGGTTGAACACTGAAGCTTTCTTT
CASSSPWTGLNTEAFF
>-|-|TRBJ1-1|TRBV10-3
TGTGCCATCAGTGAGTCGACGGGGAACACTGAAGCTTTCTTT
CAISESTGNTEAFF
>-|-|TRBJ2-2|TRBV19
TGTGCCAGTAGTTGGGGCGGTAGCGGACCTACCGGGGAGCTGTTTTTT
CASSWGGSGPTGELFF
>-|-|TRBJ2-7|TRBV7-8
TGTGCCAGCAGCTTAGATCCGGCCTACGAGCAGTACTTC
CASSLDPAYEQYF
>-|few|TRBJ2-3|TRBV3-1
TGTGCCAGCAGCCAAGGACTACTCACAGATACGCAGTATTTT
CASSQGLLTDTQYF
>-|-|TRBJ2-4|TRBV7-2
TGTGCCAGCAGCCACCGGGACTCCAAAAACATTCAGTACTTC
CASSHRDSKNIQYF
>TRBD1|few|TRBJ2-5|TRBV7-6
TGTGCCAGCAGCTCCGGGACAGGGGTCGGGGAGACCCAGTACTTC
CASSSGTGVGETQYF
>-|few|TRBJ1-1|TRBV4-3
TGCGCCAGCAGCCAAGATATCCTAACTGAAGCTTTCTTT
CASSQDILTEAFF
>-|few|TRBJ2-2|TRBV7-3
TGTGCCAGCAGCTCTATACCGGTGCCCGGGGAGCTGTTTTTT
CASSSIPVPGELFF
>-|-|TRBJ2-3|TRBV4-3
TGCGCCAGCAGCCAACAGAGCGGTGCTGAGACGCAGTATTTT
CASSQQSGAETQYF
>TRBD2|many|TRBJ2-3|TRBV4-2
TGTGCCAGCAGCCAAGATATGAGCGGGGGAGCAGATACGCAGTATTTT
CASSQDMSGGADTQYF
>TRBD2|few|TRBJ2-3|TRBV12-3/TRBV12-4
TGTGCCAGCAGTTTAGCGGGAGCGGGGCTGCAGTATTTT
CASSLAGAGLQYF
>-|-|TRBJ2-4|TRBV4-3
TGCGCCAGCAGCCAAGCGGAAGGGCCTGAAAACATTCAGTACTTC
CASSQAEGPENIQYF